This T cell receptor (beta chain) was retrieved from a study of beta chain features in type 1 diabetes. Study-level findings and limits: Patients' naive, central memory and regulatory TCRB repertoires appeared more alike than those of healthy donors.

TCRB transcripts that were expressed got sequenced, as all of the isolated RNA had been reverse transcribed. The repertoire was sequenced with immunoSEQ multiplex PCR; TCRdb's copy has only in-frame clones and lacks some. This table holds about 250,000 clones, 14% found once. The germline V gene has CDR1 MGHDK and CDR2 SYGVNS. The CDR3 totals 15 residues. Unmatched junction bases numbered 11, after V lost 8 bases and J lost 4 bases. Of note for this clone: Its antigen remains unknown.

Sorted populations were all over 95% pure. The sample comprised naive CD4+ T cells from blood. The gene calls are TRBV25-1 and TRBJ2-3; 8 bases match TRBD2. This receptor was taken from a woman between 35 and 50 years old in good health. CDR3 amino acids: CASSKRGGLSDTQYF. Here the CDR3 DNA reads TGTGCCAGCTCCAAACGGGGGGGCCTTTCAGATACGCAGTATTTT.